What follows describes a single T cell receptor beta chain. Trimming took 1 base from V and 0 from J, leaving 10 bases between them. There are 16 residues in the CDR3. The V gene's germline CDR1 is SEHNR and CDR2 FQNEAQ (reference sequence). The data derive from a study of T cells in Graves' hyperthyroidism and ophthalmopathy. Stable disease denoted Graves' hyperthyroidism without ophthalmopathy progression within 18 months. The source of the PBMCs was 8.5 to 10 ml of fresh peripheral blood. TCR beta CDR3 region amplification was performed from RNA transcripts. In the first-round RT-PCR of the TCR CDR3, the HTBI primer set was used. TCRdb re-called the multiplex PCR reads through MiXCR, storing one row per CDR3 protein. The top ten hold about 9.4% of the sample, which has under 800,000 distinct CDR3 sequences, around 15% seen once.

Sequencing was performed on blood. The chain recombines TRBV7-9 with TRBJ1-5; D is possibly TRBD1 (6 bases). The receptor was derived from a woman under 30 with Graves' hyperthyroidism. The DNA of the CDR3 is TGTGCCAGCAGCTTAGGACAGGTTAATAGCAATCAGCCCCAGCATTTT. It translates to CASSLGQVNSNQPQHF.